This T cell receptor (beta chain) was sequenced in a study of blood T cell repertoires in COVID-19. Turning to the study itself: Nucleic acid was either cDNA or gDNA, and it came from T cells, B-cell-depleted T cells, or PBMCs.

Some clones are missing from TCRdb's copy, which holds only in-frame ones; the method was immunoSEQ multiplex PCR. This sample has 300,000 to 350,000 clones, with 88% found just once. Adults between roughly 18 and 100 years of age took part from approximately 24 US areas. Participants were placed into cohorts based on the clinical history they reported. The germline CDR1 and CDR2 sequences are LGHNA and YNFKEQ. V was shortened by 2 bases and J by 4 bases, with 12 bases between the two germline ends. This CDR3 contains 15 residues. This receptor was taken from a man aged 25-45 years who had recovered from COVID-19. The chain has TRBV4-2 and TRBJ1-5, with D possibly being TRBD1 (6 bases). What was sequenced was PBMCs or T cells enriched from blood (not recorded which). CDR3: CASSQRDTGNQPQHF. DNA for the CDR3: TGTGCCAGCAGCCAACGGGACACGGGTAATCAGCCCCAGCATTTT.